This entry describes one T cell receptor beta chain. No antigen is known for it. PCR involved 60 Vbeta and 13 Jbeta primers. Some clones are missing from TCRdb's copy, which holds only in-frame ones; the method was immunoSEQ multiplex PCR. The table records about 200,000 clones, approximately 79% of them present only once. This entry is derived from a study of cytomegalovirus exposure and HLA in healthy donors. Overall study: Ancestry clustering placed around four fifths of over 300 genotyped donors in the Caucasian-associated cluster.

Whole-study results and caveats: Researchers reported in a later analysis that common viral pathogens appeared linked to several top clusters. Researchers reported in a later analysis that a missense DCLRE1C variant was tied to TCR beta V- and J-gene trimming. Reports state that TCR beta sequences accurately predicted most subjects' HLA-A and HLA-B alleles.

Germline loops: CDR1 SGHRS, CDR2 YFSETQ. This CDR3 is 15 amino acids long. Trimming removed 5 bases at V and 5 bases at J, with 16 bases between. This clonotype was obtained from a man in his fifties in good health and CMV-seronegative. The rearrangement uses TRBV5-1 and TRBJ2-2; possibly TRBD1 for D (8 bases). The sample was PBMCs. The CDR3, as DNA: TGCGCCAGCAGATCTACAGGGGGGGGAACCGGGGAGCTGTTTTTT. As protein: CASRSTGGGTGELFF. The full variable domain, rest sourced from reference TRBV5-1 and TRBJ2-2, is KAGVTQTPRYLIKTRGQQVTLSCSPISGHRSVSWYQQTPGQGLQFLFEYFSETQRNKGNFPGRFSGRQFSNSRSEMNVSTLELGDSALYLCASRSTGGGTGELFFGEGSRLTVL.